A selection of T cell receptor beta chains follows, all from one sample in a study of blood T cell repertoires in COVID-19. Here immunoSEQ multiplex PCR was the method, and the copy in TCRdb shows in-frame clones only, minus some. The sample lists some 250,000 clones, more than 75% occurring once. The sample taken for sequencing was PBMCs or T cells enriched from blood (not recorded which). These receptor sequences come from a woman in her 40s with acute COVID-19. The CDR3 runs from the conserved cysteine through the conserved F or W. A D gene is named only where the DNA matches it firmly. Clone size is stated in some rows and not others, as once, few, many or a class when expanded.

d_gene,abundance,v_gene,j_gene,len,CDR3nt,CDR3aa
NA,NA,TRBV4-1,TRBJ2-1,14,TGCGCCAGCAGCCAAGTACAGGCCGCACACGAGCAGTTCTTC,CASSQVQAAHEQFF
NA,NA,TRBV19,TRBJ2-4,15,TGTGCCAGTAGACCACAGGGATTAGCCAAAAACATTCAGTACTTC,CASRPQGLAKNIQYF
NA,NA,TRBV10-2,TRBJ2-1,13,TGCGCCAGCACTACTAACGGCGGGGATGAGCAGTTCTTC,CASTTNGGDEQFF
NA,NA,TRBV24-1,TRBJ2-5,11,TGTGCCACCAGTCAACGGGAGACCCAGTACTTC,CATSQRETQYF
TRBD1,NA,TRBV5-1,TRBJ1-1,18,TGCGCCAGCAGCTTGGCGGCGGGACAGACCATCATGAACACTGAAGCTTTCTTT,CASSLAAGQTIMNTEAFF
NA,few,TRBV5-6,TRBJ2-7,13,TGTGCCAGCAGCTTGGATAGATCCTACGAGCAGTACTTC,CASSLDRSYEQYF
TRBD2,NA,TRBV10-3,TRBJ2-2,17,TGTGCCATCAGTGAGTCGGCTAGCGGGGCGAACACCGGGGAGCTGTTTTTT,CAISESASGANTGELFF
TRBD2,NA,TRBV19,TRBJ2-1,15,TGTGCCAGTAGGGGGCTAGCGGGAGAGTCAAATGAGCAGTTCTTC,CASRGLAGESNEQFF
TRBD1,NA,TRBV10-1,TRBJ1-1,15,TGCGCCAGCAGTCGTGACAGGGGATTTAACACTGAAGCTTTCTTT,CASSRDRGFNTEAFF
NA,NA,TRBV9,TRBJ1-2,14,TGTGCCAGCAGCTCCTCGACAGGAGACTATGGCTACACCTTC,CASSSSTGDYGYTF
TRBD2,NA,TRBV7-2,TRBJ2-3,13,TGTGCCAGCAGCCAGCGGGACACAGATACGCAGTATTTT,CASSQRDTDTQYF
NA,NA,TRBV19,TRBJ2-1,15,TGTGCCAGTAGTATGGGGCGGGGCTCCTACAATGAGCAGTTCTTC,CASSMGRGSYNEQFF
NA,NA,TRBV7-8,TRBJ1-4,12,TGTGCCAGCAGCCCTGGGGGGGAAAAACTGTTTTTT,CASSPGGEKLFF
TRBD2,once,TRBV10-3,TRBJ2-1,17,TGTGCCATCAGTGAGTCGGAGGCTAGCGGGGGTAACAATGAGCAGTTCTTC,CAISESEASGGNNEQFF
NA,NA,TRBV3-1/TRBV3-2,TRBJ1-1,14,TGTGCCAGCAGCCATCGACAGGTGAACACTGAAGCTTTCTTT,CASSHRQVNTEAFF
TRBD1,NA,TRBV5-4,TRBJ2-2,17,TGTGCCAGCAGCTCGCCTAAACAGGGGCAAGACACCGGGGAGCTGTTTTTT,CASSSPKQGQDTGELFF
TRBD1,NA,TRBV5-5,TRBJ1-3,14,TGTGCCAGCAGCTTACCGGGACAGGGAAACACCATATATTTT,CASSLPGQGNTIYF
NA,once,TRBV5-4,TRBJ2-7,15,TGTGCCAGCAGCTACGGCTCGCCGGGAGCTTACGAGCAGTACTTC,CASSYGSPGAYEQYF
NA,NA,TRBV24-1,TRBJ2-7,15,TGTGCCACCAGTGATAATCTAGGCCCTTGGTATGAGCAGTACTTC,CATSDNLGPWYEQYF
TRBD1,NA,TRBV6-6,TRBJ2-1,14,TGTGCCAGCACCCAGGACAGGAATCCCCATGAGCAGTTCTTC,CASTQDRNPHEQFF
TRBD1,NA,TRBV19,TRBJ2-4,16,TGTGCCAGTAGTGCCTACAGGGGGGTGGCCAAAAACATTCAGTACTTC,CASSAYRGVAKNIQYF
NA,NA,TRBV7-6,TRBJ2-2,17,TGTGCCAGCAGCTTACCCACAGGGTCAAGCGCCACCGGGGAGCTGTTTTTT,CASSLPTGSSATGELFF
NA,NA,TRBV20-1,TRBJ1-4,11,TGCAGTGCTTCTGAGGGTGAAAAACTGTTTTTT,CSASEGEKLFF
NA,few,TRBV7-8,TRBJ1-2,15,TGTGCCAGCAGCTTAGTGGGAGGGGGGAACTATGGCTACACCTTC,CASSLVGGGNYGYTF
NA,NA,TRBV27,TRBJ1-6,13,TGTGCCAGCCGGGGAAGGAATAATTCACCCCTCCACTTT,CASRGRNNSPLHF
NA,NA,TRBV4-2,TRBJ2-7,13,TGTGCCAGCAGCCAAGCGGGAATCCACGAGCAGTACTTC,CASSQAGIHEQYF
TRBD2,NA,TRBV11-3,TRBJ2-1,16,TGTGCCAGCAGCTTCGTTGGGACTAGCGTCTACAATGAGCAGTTCTTC,CASSFVGTSVYNEQFF
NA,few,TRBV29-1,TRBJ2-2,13,TGCAGCGTTGGGGCAGGGAACACCGGGGAGCTGTTTTTT,CSVGAGNTGELFF
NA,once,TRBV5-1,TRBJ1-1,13,TGCGCCAGCAGCTTGGTTCGGAACACTGAAGCTTTCTTT,CASSLVRNTEAFF
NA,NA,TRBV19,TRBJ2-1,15,TGTGCCAGTAGTATGGAGGAGAGGCCCTACAATGAGCAGTTCTTC,CASSMEERPYNEQFF
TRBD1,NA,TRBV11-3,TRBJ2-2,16,TGTGCCAGCAGCTTAAGCAGGGGGCGTCATGGCGGGGAGCTGTTTTTT,CASSLSRGRHGGELFF
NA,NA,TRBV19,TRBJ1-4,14,TGTGCCAGTCAACAGGGCGTACTAGGTGAAAAACTGTTTTTT,CASQQGVLGEKLFF
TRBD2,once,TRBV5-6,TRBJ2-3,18,TGTGCCAGCAGCCGGACTAGCGGGAGTTTTGAGGGCACAGATACGCAGTATTTT,CASSRTSGSFEGTDTQYF
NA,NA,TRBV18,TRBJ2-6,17,TGTGCCAGCTCACCCCCAGGGACATTCTCTGGGGCCAACGTCCTGACTTTC,CASSPPGTFSGANVLTF